This note documents a single T cell receptor (beta chain) sequence. This entry belongs to a study of neoadjuvant anti-PD-1 for oral cavity cancer. With 3 bases clipped from V and 6 bases from J, the junction kept 9 bases outside the gene matches. This CDR3 has 14 residues. The V gene's germline CDR1 is SGHRS and CDR2 YFSETQ. The time point was: after neoadjuvant nivolumab, at surgical resection. Patients had newly diagnosed, untreated stage II-IVA oral cavity squamous cell carcinoma. PBMC libraries mostly used around 460 ng of input genomic DNA, with six replicates per sample. Profiled with immunoSEQ multiplex PCR; TCRdb holds only in-frame clones, not every one. The sample lists 11,000 to 15,000 clones, around 74% occurring once.

This TCR came from a person aged 40 to 85 with oral cavity squamous cell carcinoma. V gene TRBV5-1 combines with J gene TRBJ2-7; 7 bases match TRBD2. This sample comprised PBMCs, obtained after nivolumab (anti-PD-1) treatment. The CDR3 DNA follows: TGCGCCAGCAGCTCCTGGGGGGGTGTGACCGAGCAGTACTTC. It codes for CASSSWGGVTEQYF.